The clone carrying this T cell receptor beta chain has more than one count but fewer than ten. Its specificity is unknown. The sample comes from a study of cytomegalovirus exposure and HLA in healthy donors. The PCR made use of 60 Vbeta and 13 Jbeta primers. Profiling relied on immunoSEQ multiplex PCR, and the TCRdb table lists in-frame clones only, not all of them. The table includes 170,000 or so clones, 80% detected once. Study-level results: Most likely, a cluster of highly shared sequence variants arose as a sequencing artifact. Per a prior analysis, the majority of TCR beta V segments were productive roughly 90% or roughly 30% of the time. The study dropped some indistinguishable V segments, TRBV6-2 and TRBV6-3 among them.

V lost 2 bases and J lost 3, with 13 bases in between. The length of the CDR3 is 14 residues. The germline gives CDR1 SQVTM, CDR2 ANQGSEA. The TCR originated in a boy younger than 18 in good health and CMV-seronegative. The material sequenced was PBMCs. The genes are TRBV29-1 and TRBJ1-2; maybe TRBD1 (6 bases). The CDR3 loop is CSVEPRTAYYGYTF. In DNA form, the CDR3 reads TGCAGCGTTGAACCCCGGACAGCCTACTATGGCTACACCTTC.